This T cell receptor beta chain emerged from a study of T cell responses to AZD1222 COVID-19 vaccine. Study-wide findings and caveats: Donors were chiefly white British, with a greater number of females, and clonal diversity was perhaps underestimated. Of the AZD1222 recipients, only 5 or 6 were seropositive at baseline. Without day 14 samples, only post-peak T cell repertoires were studied.

In this sample, this clone turned up a few times. Its antigen remains unknown. Profiled with immunoSEQ multiplex PCR; TCRdb holds only in-frame clones, not every one. The table records nearly 110,000 clones, 75% to 95% of them present only once. Researchers grouped second doses given at about 4 or about 12 weeks into one pool. The germline gives CDR1 SGHNT, CDR2 YENEEA. Trimming pared 3 bases from V and 7 bases from J, leaving 10 bases between. This CDR3 contains 12 residues. Sequenced here: peripheral blood, sampled 28 days after the second AZD1222 dose. The chain has TRBV11-3 and TRBJ2-7, with D possibly TRBD1 on 6 matching bases. This receptor was taken from an adult who received the AZD1222 COVID-19 vaccine. CDR3 region: CASSLKRGEQYF. CDR3 sequence (DNA): TGTGCCAGCAGCTTGAAGAGGGGGGAGCAGTACTTC. Full variable domain (missing parts from reference TRBV11-3 and TRBJ2-7): EAGVVQSPRYKIIEKKQPVAFWCNPISGHNTLYWYLQNLGQGPELLIRYENEEAVDDSQLPKDRFSAERLKGVDSTLKIQPAELGDSAVYLCASSLKRGEQYFGPGTRLTVT.